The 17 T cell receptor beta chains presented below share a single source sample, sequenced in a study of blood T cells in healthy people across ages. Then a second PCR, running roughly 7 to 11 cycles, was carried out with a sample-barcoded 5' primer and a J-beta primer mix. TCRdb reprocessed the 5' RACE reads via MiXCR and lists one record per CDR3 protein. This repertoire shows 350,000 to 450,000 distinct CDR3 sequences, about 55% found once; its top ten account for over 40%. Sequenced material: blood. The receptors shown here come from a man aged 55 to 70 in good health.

CDR3 sequence: CASSLTWSDTQYF. CDR3 bases: TGTGCCAGCAGCTTAACGTGGTCAGATACGCAGTATTTT. The rearrangement links TRBV7-3 to TRBJ2-3, with unresolved D. Germline CDR1 SGHTA, CDR2 FQGTGA. The CDR3 runs 13 residues. V gave up 0 bases and J gave up 4 bases, with 5 bases separating them.

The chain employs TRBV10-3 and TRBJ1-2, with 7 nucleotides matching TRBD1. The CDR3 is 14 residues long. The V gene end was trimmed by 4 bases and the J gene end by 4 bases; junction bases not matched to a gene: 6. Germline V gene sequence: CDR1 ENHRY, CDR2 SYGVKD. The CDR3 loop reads CAISGQGSSYGYTF. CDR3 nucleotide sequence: TGTGCCATCAGTGGACAGGGATCCTCCTATGGCTACACCTTC.

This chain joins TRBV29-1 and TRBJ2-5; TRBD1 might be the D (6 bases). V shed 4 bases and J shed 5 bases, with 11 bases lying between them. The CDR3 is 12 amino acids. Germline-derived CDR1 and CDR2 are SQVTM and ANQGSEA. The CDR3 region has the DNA TGCAGCGTTGGCAGGGGTCGGGAGACCCAGTACTTC. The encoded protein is CSVGRGRETQYF.

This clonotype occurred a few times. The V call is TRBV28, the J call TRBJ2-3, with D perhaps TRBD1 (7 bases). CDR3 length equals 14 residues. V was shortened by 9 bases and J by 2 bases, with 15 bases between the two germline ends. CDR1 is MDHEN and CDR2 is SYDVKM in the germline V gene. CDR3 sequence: CASIRGDLTDTQYF. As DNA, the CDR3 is TGTGCCAGTATCAGGGGGGATCTCACAGATACGCAGTATTTT.

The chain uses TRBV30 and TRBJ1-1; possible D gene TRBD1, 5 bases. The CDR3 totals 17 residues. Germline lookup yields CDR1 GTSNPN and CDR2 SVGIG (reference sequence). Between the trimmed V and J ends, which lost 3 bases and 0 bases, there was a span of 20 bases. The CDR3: CAWRPPRAHLVNTEAFF. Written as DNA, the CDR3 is TGTGCCTGGAGACCGCCCAGGGCGCATCTGGTGAACACTGAAGCTTTCTTT. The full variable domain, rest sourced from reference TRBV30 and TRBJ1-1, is SQTIHQWPATLVQPVGSPLSLECTVEGTSNPNLYWYRQAAGRGLQLLFYSVGIGQISSEVPQNLSASRPQDRQFILSSKKLLLSDSGFYLCAWRPPRAHLVNTEAFFGQGTRLTVV.

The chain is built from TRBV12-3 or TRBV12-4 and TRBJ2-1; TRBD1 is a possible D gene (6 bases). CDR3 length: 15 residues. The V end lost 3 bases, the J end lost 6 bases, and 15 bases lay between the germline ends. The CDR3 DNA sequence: TGTGCCAGCAGTTTCGACAGGCGTGTCTCCAATGAGCAGTTCTTC. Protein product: CASSFDRRVSNEQFF.

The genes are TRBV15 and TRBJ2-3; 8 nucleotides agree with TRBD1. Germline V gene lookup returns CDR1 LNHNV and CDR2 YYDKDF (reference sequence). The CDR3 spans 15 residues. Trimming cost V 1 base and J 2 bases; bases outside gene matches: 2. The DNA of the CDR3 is TGTGCCACCAGCAGAGTGGACAGGGACACAGATACGCAGTATTTT. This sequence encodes CATSRVDRDTDTQYF.

The CDR3 protein is CASSLSSGTNSPLHF. The CDR3 region has the DNA TGTGCCAGCAGCTTATCCTCGGGGACGAATTCACCCCTCCACTTT. This chain connects TRBV7-2 to TRBJ1-6; D possibly corresponds to TRBD1 (5 bases). Germline CDR1 and CDR2: SGHTA and FQGNSA. The V end was cut by 2 bases, the J end by 7 bases, with 12 bases between. This CDR3 is 15 amino acids long.

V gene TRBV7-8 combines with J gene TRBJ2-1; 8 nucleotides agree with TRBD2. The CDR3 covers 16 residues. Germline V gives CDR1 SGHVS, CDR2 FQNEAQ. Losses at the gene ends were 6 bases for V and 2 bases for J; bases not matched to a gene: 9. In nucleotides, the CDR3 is TGTGCCAGCAGTGCAGCGGGGGCCCAAGCCTACAATGAGCAGTTCTTC. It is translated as CASSAAGAQAYNEQFF. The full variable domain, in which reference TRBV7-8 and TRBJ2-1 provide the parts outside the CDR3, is GAGVSQSPRYKVAKRGQDVALRCDPISGHVSLFWYQQALGQGPEFLTYFQNEAQLDKSGLPSDRFFAERPEGSVSTLKIQRTQQEDSAVYLCASSAAGAQAYNEQFFGPGTRLTVL.

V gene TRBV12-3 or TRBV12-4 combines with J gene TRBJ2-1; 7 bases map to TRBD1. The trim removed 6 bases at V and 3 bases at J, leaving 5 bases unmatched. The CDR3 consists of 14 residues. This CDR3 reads CASSKGDSYNEQFF. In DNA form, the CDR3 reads TGTGCCAGCAGCAAAGGGGACAGCTACAATGAGCAGTTCTTC.

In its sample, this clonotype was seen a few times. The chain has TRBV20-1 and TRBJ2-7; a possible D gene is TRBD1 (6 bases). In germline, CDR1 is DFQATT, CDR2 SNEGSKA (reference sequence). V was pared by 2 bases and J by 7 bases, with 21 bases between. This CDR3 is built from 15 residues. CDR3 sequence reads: CSARPFRQELGEQYF. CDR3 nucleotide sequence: TGCAGTGCTAGACCCTTCCGACAGGAATTGGGTGAGCAGTACTTC.

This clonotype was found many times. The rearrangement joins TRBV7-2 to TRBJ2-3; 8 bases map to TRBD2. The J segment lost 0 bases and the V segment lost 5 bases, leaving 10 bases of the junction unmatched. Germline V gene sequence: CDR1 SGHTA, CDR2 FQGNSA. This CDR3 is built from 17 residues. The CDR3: CASSPPGASGSTDTQYF. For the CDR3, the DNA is TGTGCCAGCAGCCCCCCCGGAGCTAGCGGGAGCACAGATACGCAGTATTTT.

This chain's CDR3 is CAWKGPYEQYF. The CDR3 region has the DNA TGTGCCTGGAAGGGTCCATACGAGCAGTACTTC. The gene calls are TRBV30 and TRBJ2-7; no clear D. V dropped 4 bases and J dropped 4 bases, with 8 bases sitting between them. Germline V CDR1 and CDR2: GTSNPN, SVGIG (reference sequence). This CDR3 spans 11 amino acids.

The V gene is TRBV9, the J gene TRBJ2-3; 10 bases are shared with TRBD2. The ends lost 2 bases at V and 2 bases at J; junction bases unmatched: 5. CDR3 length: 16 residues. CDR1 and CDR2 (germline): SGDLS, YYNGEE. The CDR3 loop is CASSVSSGGATDTQYF. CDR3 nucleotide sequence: TGTGCCAGCAGCGTCTCCAGCGGGGGGGCCACAGATACGCAGTATTTT. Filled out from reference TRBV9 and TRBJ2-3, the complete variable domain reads DSGVTQTPKHLITATGQRVTLRCSPRSGDLSVYWYQQSLDQGLQFLIQYYNGEERAKGNILERFSAQQFPDLHSELNLSSLELGDSALYFCASSVSSGGATDTQYFGPGTRLTVL.

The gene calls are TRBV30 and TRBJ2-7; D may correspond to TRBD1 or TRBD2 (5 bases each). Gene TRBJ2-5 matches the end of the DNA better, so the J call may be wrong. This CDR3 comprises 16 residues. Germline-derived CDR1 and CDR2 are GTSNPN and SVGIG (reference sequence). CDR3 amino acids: CAWSVRRGHTGETQYF. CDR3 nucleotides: TGTGCCTGGAGTGTTAGGCGAGGACATACGGGGGAGACCCAGTACTTC.

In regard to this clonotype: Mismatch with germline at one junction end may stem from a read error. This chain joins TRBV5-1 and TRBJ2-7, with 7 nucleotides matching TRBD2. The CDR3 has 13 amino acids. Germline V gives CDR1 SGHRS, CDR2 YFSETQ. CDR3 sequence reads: CASSLGGSCEQYF. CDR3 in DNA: TGCGCCAGCAGCCTGGGAGGGTCCTGCGAGCAGTACTTC.

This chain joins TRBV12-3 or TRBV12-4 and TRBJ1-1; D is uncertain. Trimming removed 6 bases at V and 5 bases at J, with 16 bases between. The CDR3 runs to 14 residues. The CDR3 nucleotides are TGTGCCAGCAGCCCGCCCCCAGAAGGGACTGAAGCTTTCTTT. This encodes CASSPPPEGTEAFF.